Listed below are T cell receptor beta chains from one sample, sequenced in a study of T cells after yellow fever vaccination. From the 5' RACE reads, TCRdb called clonotypes with MiXCR, one entry per CDR3 protein. Of tens of thousands of distinct CDR3 sequences in the sample, just under 8% are singletons; the top ten hold around 38%. This specimen was CD8+ T cells sorted from PBMCs, taken on the day of the yellow fever booster vaccination. All receptors come from a man aged 25 to 45 who received the YFV17D yellow fever vaccine. Each CDR3 is given with its conserved first and last residue. D genes are given only for firm matches. The size entry is marked missing in some rows and otherwise reads once, few, many or a size class.

abundance | j_gene | v_gene | d_gene | CDR3aa | CDR3nt
few | TRBJ2-7 | TRBV29-1 | . | CSAGRDFYEQYF | TGCAGTGCGGGACGGGACTTCTACGAGCAGTACTTC
. | TRBJ1-1 | TRBV4-2 | . | CASSQDQTGGGTEAFF | TGTGCCAGCAGCCAAGACCAGACAGGAGGTGGGACTGAAGCTTTCTTT
. | TRBJ2-5 | TRBV20-1 | TRBD1 | CCARDPLGTGWETQYF | TGCTGTGCTAGAGATCCCCTCGGGACAGGCTGGGAGACCCAGTACTTC
. | TRBJ1-1 | TRBV25-1 | . | CASSEYFGNTEAFF | TGTGCCAGCAGTGAATATTTCGGAAACACTGAAGCTTTCTTT
. | TRBJ2-2 | TRBV5-4 | . | CASSPGLSGELFF | TGTGCCAGCAGTCCAGGGTTGTCCGGGGAGCTGTTTTTT
many | TRBJ2-7 | TRBV4-1 | TRBD2 | CASSRIAGAQYEQYF | TGCGCCAGCAGCCGAATAGCGGGAGCCCAATACGAGCAGTACTTC
. | TRBJ2-1 | TRBV9 | TRBD1 | CASSPVTGGAHNEQFF | TGTGCCAGCAGCCCGGTAACAGGGGGCGCCCACAATGAGCAGTTCTTC
. | TRBJ2-1 | TRBV6-1 | TRBD2 | CASRRLARHNEQFF | TGTGCCAGCAGAAGACTAGCGCGGCACAATGAGCAGTTCTTC
many | TRBJ2-7 | TRBV29-1 | . | CSVEGLSSYEQYF | TGCAGCGTTGAAGGACTAAGCTCCTACGAGCAGTACTTC
. | TRBJ2-1 | TRBV7-3 | TRBD2 | CASSSSEGLGDEQFF | TGTGCCAGCAGCTCTTCAGAGGGACTAGGAGATGAGCAGTTCTTC
many | TRBJ1-3 | TRBV2 | . | CASRDREHNF | TGTGCCAGCAGAGACCGGGAACATAATTTT
. | TRBJ2-7 | TRBV2 | TRBD2 | CASSTSDSSYEQYF | TGTGCCAGCAGCACTAGCGACAGCTCCTACGAGCAGTACTTC
many | TRBJ2-4 | TRBV27 | TRBD1 | CASSLDRGNIQYF | TGTGCCAGCAGTCTCGACAGGGGAAACATTCAGTACTTC
few | TRBJ2-7 | TRBV10-3 | TRBD2 | CAIRRAGGGSVNEQYF | TGTGCCATCAGGAGAGCGGGGGGGGGTTCAGTGAACGAGCAGTACTTC
many | TRBJ2-1 | TRBV12-3/TRBV12-4 | TRBD2 | CASSRAGGETVSYNEQFF | TGTGCCAGCAGTAGAGCGGGGGGGGAGACTGTCTCCTACAATGAGCAGTTCTTC
few | TRBJ2-7 | TRBV7-9 | . | CASSLDSSWEQYF | TGTGCCAGCAGCTTAGATTCTAGCTGGGAGCAGTACTTC
. | TRBJ2-7 | TRBV29-1 | TRBD1 | CSVAAGGQLEQYF | TGCAGCGTTGCTGCAGGGGGCCAATTAGAGCAGTACTTC
. | TRBJ2-7 | TRBV7-9 | TRBD2 | CASTTTSGSYEQYF | TGTGCCAGCACCACGACTAGCGGGAGTTACGAGCAGTACTTC
few | TRBJ2-3 | TRBV6-2/TRBV6-3 | TRBD2 | CASSRPGLAGSTDTQYF | TGTGCCAGCAGCCGCCCCGGACTAGCGGGAAGCACAGATACGCAGTATTTT
. | TRBJ2-7 | TRBV28 | TRBD2 | CASSSISGRTSYEQYF | TGTGCCAGCAGTTCTATTAGCGGGAGGACATCATACGAGCAGTACTTC
few | TRBJ1-1 | TRBV20-1 | . | CSALDWRSFNTEAFF | TGCAGTGCCTTAGATTGGCGCAGTTTTAACACTGAAGCTTTCTTT
few | TRBJ2-2 | TRBV5-5 | . | CASSSENTGELFF | TGTGCCAGCAGTTCCGAGAACACCGGGGAGCTGTTTTTT
few | TRBJ2-7 | TRBV10-2 | . | CASSEYAGLSYEQYF | TGCGCCAGCAGTGAGTACGCAGGACTGTCCTACGAGCAGTACTTC
. | TRBJ2-5 | TRBV5-1 | . | CATKGPLKGETQYF | TGCGCCACCAAGGGCCCGCTTAAAGGAGAGACCCAGTACTTC
. | TRBJ2-3 | TRBV27 | TRBD2 | CASSAQLAGPGNTQYF | TGTGCCAGCAGTGCCCAACTAGCGGGGCCCGGGAATACGCAGTATTTT
. | TRBJ2-3 | TRBV4-3 | . | CASSQGEGGHTDTQYF | TGCGCCAGCAGCCAGGGAGAGGGAGGCCACACAGATACGCAGTATTTT
many | TRBJ2-5 | TRBV3-1 | TRBD2 | CASSRTSGSLETQYF | TGTGCCAGCAGCCGGACTAGCGGGAGCTTGGAGACCCAGTACTTC
few | TRBJ2-1 | TRBV29-1 | . | CSVEPGGYSSYNEQFF | TGCAGCGTTGAGCCTGGGGGTTATAGCTCCTACAATGAGCAGTTCTTC
. | TRBJ2-7 | TRBV6-2/TRBV6-3 | . | CASSYVDGSYEQYF | TGTGCCAGCAGTTACGTTGACGGCTCCTACGAGCAGTACTTC
few | TRBJ2-3 | TRBV12-3/TRBV12-4 | TRBD2 | CASSLAGEGTDTQYF | TGTGCCAGCAGCCTAGCGGGAGAGGGAACAGATACGCAGTATTTT
many | TRBJ2-3 | TRBV12-3/TRBV12-4 | . | CASSSWGEIITTDTQYF | TGTGCCAGCAGCTCCTGGGGGGAGATTATTACCACAGATACGCAGTATTTT
few | TRBJ2-5 | TRBV30 | TRBD1 | CAWSVTGGETQYF | TGTGCCTGGAGTGTAACAGGGGGTGAGACCCAGTACTTC
. | TRBJ1-1 | TRBV7-9 | TRBD1 | CASSPTGGSTEAFF | TGTGCCAGCAGCCCCACAGGGGGGAGCACTGAAGCTTTCTTT
many | TRBJ2-1 | TRBV7-2 | . | CASSSVVAYNEQFF | TGTGCCAGCAGCTCCGTTGTGGCCTACAATGAGCAGTTCTTC
many | TRBJ2-1 | TRBV11-2 | TRBD2 | CASRRAGNSYNEQFF | TGTGCCAGCAGACGAGCGGGGAACTCCTACAATGAGCAGTTCTTC
. | TRBJ2-1 | TRBV5-6 | . | CTSSLDVSSYNEQFF | TGTACCAGCAGCTTGGATGTGAGCTCCTACAATGAGCAGTTCTTC
few | TRBJ1-1 | TRBV20-1 | . | CSARDLAASNTEAFF | TGCAGTGCTAGAGATCTGGCAGCTTCGAACACTGAAGCTTTCTTT
few | TRBJ2-1 | TRBV5-1 | TRBD2 | CASSLALAGVNEQFF | TGCGCCAGCAGCTTGGCCCTAGCGGGAGTTAATGAGCAGTTCTTC
many | TRBJ1-2 | TRBV18 | . | CASSPPTDRPDYGYTF | TGTGCCAGCTCACCACCGACGGACCGCCCAGACTATGGCTACACCTTC
few | TRBJ2-7 | TRBV20-1 | . | CSARDLQGREQYF | TGCAGTGCTAGAGATCTGCAGGGGCGGGAGCAGTACTTC
few | TRBJ2-1 | TRBV7-9 | . | CASPRSSVPNNEQFF | TGTGCCAGCCCCCGAAGCTCCGTACCAAACAATGAGCAGTTCTTC
few | TRBJ2-1 | TRBV10-3 | TRBD2 | CAISGTSGELNEQFF | TGTGCCATCAGTGGGACTAGCGGAGAACTCAATGAGCAGTTCTTC
few | TRBJ2-3 | TRBV5-1 | TRBD1 | CASSLWTGDTDTQYF | TGCGCCAGCAGCCTCTGGACAGGCGACACAGATACGCAGTATTTT
few | TRBJ2-1 | TRBV9 | TRBD2 | CASSVEVAGGYNEQFF | TGTGCCAGCAGCGTAGAGGTAGCGGGAGGGTACAATGAGCAGTTCTTC
once | TRBJ2-7 | TRBV28 | . | CASRPHDSYEQYF | TGTGCCAGCAGACCTCATGATTCCTACGAGCAGTACTTC
. | TRBJ2-7 | TRBV20-1 | . | CSARDRERDGHEQYF | TGCAGTGCTAGAGATCGTGAAAGGGATGGCCACGAGCAGTACTTC
. | TRBJ2-7 | TRBV5-6 | TRBD2 | CASSFGTSDHEQYF | TGTGCCAGCAGCTTCGGGACTAGCGACCACGAGCAGTACTTC
. | TRBJ2-3 | TRBV15 | TRBD1 | CATSRPDRGDTQYF | TGTGCCACCAGCAGACCCGACAGGGGAGATACGCAGTATTTT
few | TRBJ2-3 | TRBV25-1 | . | CASSELAGVGRVTDTQYF | TGTGCCAGCAGTGAATTAGCAGGGGTTGGTCGGGTCACAGATACGCAGTATTTT
few | TRBJ2-7 | TRBV7-2 | . | CASSSAEGEYEQYF | TGTGCCAGCAGCTCCGCGGAGGGGGAGTACGAGCAGTACTTC
few | TRBJ2-1 | TRBV19 | . | CASSIRTPYNEQFF | TGTGCCAGTAGTATTCGTACACCCTACAATGAGCAGTTCTTC
few | TRBJ2-6 | TRBV12-3/TRBV12-4 | . | CASSHAGTGANVLTF | TGTGCCAGCAGCCATGCGGGAACTGGGGCCAACGTCCTGACTTTC
few | TRBJ2-2 | TRBV18 | . | CASSHKVGGLDTGELFF | TGTGCCAGCTCGCACAAAGTCGGAGGGTTGGACACCGGGGAGCTGTTTTTT
many | TRBJ2-1 | TRBV20-1 | . | CSAREPFWKPGNEQFF | TGCAGTGCTAGAGAGCCCTTCTGGAAGCCGGGGAATGAGCAGTTCTTC